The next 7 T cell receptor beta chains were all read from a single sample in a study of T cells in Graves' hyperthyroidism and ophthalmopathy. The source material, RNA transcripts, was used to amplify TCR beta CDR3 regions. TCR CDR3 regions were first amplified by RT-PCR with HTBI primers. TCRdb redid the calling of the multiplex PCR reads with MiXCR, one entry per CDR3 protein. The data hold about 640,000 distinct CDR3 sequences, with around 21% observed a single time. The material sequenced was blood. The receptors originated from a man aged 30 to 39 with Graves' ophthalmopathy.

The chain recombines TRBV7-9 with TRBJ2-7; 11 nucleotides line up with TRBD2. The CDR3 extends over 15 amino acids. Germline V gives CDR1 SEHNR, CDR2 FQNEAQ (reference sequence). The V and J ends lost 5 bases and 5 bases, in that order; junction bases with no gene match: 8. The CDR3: CASSHLAGGEDEQYF. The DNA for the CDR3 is TGTGCCAGCAGCCACCTAGCGGGAGGCGAAGACGAGCAGTACTTC.

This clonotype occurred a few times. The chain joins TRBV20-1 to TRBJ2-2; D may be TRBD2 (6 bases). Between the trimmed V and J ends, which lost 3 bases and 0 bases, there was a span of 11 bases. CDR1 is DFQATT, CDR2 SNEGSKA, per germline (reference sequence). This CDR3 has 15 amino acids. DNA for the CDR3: TGCAGTGCTAGTGGAGGGTTATCGAACACCGGGGAGCTGTTTTTT. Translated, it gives CSASGGLSNTGELFF.

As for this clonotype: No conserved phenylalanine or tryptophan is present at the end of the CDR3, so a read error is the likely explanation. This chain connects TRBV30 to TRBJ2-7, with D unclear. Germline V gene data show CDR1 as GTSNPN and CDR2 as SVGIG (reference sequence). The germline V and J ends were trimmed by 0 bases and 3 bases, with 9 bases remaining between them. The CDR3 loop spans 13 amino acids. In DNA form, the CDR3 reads TGTGCCTGGAGTGTCTCAGAGTACTACGAGCAGTACCTC. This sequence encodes CAWSVSEYYEQYL.

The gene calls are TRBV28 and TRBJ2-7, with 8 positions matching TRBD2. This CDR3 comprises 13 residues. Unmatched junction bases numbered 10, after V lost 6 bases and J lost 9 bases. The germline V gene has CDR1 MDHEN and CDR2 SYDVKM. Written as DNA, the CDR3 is TGTGCCAGCAGGTCGTCGCCGGGGGGGGGGCAGTACTTC. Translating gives CASRSSPGGGQYF.

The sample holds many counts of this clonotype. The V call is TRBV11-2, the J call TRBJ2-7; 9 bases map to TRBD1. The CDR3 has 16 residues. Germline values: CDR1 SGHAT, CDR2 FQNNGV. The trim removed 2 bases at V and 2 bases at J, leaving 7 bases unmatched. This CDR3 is CASSLTGGQGAYEQYF. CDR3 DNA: TGTGCCAGCAGCTTAACCGGGGGACAGGGTGCCTACGAGCAGTACTTC.

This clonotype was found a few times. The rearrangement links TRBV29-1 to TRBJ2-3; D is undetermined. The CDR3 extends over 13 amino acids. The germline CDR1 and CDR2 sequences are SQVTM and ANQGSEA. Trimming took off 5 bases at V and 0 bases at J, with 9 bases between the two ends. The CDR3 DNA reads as TGCAGCGTTAAGGGCAGGAGCACAGATACGCAGTATTTT. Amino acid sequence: CSVKGRSTDTQYF.

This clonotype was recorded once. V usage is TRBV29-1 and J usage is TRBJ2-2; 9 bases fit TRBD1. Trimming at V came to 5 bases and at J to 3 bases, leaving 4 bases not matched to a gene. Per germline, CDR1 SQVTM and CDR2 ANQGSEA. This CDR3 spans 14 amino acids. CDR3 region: CSVSRDRDTGELFF. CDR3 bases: TGCAGCGTTTCCCGGGACAGGGACACCGGGGAGCTGTTTTTT.